This entry concerns a single TCR beta chain. Its antigen is unidentified. The data stem from a study of PD-1 blockade in mismatch repair-deficient tumors. Study-wide background: Patients had around twelve mismatch repair-deficient cancer types, all previously treated and progressing.

Measured with immunoSEQ multiplex PCR; TCRdb has only the in-frame clones, and not every one. Of 100,000 or so clones listed, 82% are singletons. All patients were mismatch repair deficient, assessed by either PCR or immunohistochemistry. TCR sequencing covered a few patients who responded to pembrolizumab. The CDR3 has 14 residues. Study-level points and caveats: Tumor-resident clones, often absent from pretreatment blood, expanded after pembrolizumab and then contracted.

The rearrangement links TRBV21-1 to TRBJ1-4; whether TRBD1, the table's D call, matches the DNA was not checked. TRBV21-1 is a pseudogene segment. Material: peripheral blood, obtained approximately 36 weeks after starting pembrolizumab. This receptor was obtained from an adult with mismatch repair-deficient cancer. CDR3 loop: CASSPDRNVGKLFF. The CDR3 coding sequence is TGTGCCAGCAGCCCTGACAGGAACGTAGGAAAACTGTTTTTT.